One sample yielded the 14 T cell receptor beta chains listed below, sequenced in a study of blood T cells in healthy people across ages. Next came a second PCR, run for about 7 to 12 cycles, which used a sample-barcoded 5' primer along with a J-beta primer mix. TCRdb processed the 5' RACE reads anew with MiXCR; each CDR3 protein has one entry. The sample yields some 1.7 million distinct CDR3 sequences, roughly 27% seen once. Sequenced: blood. Receptors were obtained from a woman aged 30 to 39 in good health.

Ten or more counts support this clonotype. The chain links TRBV7-2 to TRBJ2-6; maybe TRBD2 (7 bases). Germline-derived CDR1 and CDR2 are SGHTA and FQGNSA. Trimming took off 2 bases at V and 0 bases at J, with 11 bases between the two ends. CDR3 length equals 17 residues. Here the CDR3 reads CASSLQGRASGANVLTF. Written as DNA, the CDR3 is TGTGCCAGCAGCTTACAGGGGAGGGCCTCTGGGGCCAACGTCCTGACTTTC.

This clonotype was seen repeatedly, ten times or more. The rearrangement uses TRBV7-2 and TRBJ1-2, with D maybe TRBD1 (6 bases). Per germline, CDR1 SGHTA and CDR2 FQGNSA. The CDR3 contains 13 residues. With 4 bases removed from V and 4 bases from J, the gap between germline ends came to 10 bases. The CDR3 nucleotides read TGTGCCAGCAGCTCAGGGGATCTCTATGGCTACACCTTC. Protein sequence: CASSSGDLYGYTF.

The rearrangement links TRBV3-1 to TRBJ1-6; 7 positions agree with TRBD1. V dropped 6 bases and J dropped 6; count of bases not matched to a gene: 5. This CDR3 is built from 14 residues. Per the germline V gene, CDR1 is LGHDT and CDR2 is YNNKEL (reference sequence). Here the CDR3 DNA reads TGTGCCAGCAGGTCTACAGGGGTTAATTCACCCCTCCACTTT. As protein: CASRSTGVNSPLHF.

The rearrangement links TRBV5-1 to TRBJ2-6; 9 bases agree with TRBD1. J lost 4 bases, V lost 2 bases, and 10 bases had no gene match. Germline lookup yields CDR1 SGHRS and CDR2 YFSETQ. The CDR3 length is 18 residues. The CDR3 DNA sequence: TGCGCCAGCAGCTTTCGAGGACAGGGGAATGCCGGGGCCAACGTCCTGACTTTC. This translates into CASSFRGQGNAGANVLTF.

This clonotype occurred a few times. This sequence joins TRBV5-5 and TRBJ2-7; TRBD2 is a possible D gene (5 bases). Judging by the DNA end, TRBJ2-5 fits better; the J call may be wrong. Germline assignment: CDR1 SGHKS and CDR2 YYEKEE (reference sequence). The CDR3 consists of 15 residues. The DNA for the CDR3 is TGTGCCAGCAGCTTGGCGTCCGGGAATCAGGAGACCCAGTACTTC. Its protein is CASSLASGNQETQYF.

As regards this clonotype: A single base separates this from a much larger clone, so it may be a read error. The J gene is TRBJ2-5, the V gene TRBV10-2; maybe TRBD2 (5 bases). The CDR3 contains 12 residues. Germline loops: CDR1 WSHSY, CDR2 SAAADI. V was pared by 5 bases and J by 12 bases, with 16 bases between. CDR3 in DNA: TGCGCCAGCAGTACAGTCGACTACGAGGAGTACTTC. This codes for CASSTVDYEEYF.

Comments on this clonotype: One junction end disagrees with the germline gene, perhaps due to a read error. The chain combines TRBV4-3 with TRBJ2-3; D is unresolved. CDR3 length: 13 amino acids. Germline V gives CDR1 LGHNA, CDR2 YSLEER. The chain's CDR3 is CTSSQDRADTQYF. The CDR3 bases are TGCACCAGCAGCCAAGATAGGGCAGATACGCAGTATTTT.

This chain joins TRBV11-2 and TRBJ2-3; no clear D gene. CDR1 is SGHAT and CDR2 is FQNNGV in the germline V gene. The length of the CDR3 is 14 residues. Trimming took off 1 base at V and 2 bases at J, with 7 bases between the two ends. The CDR3 spells CASSLGVPTDTQYF. The CDR3 coding sequence is TGTGCCAGCAGCTTAGGAGTCCCCACAGATACGCAGTATTTT.

Notes on this clonotype: Possible read error: a much larger clone is one base away. The CDR3 end shows no conserved phenylalanine or tryptophan, and so a read error is likely. V and J are TRBV12-3 or TRBV12-4 and TRBJ2-5; 7 bases align to TRBD1. The CDR3 contains 14 residues. The V gene end was trimmed by 5 bases and the J gene end by 2 bases; junction bases not matched to a gene: 5. The CDR3 region has the DNA TGTGCCAGCAGTACGACAGGGAGTCAAGAGACCCAGTACCTC. Translating it yields CASSTTGSQETQYL.

V usage is TRBV29-1 and J usage is TRBJ1-2; 8 bases are shared with TRBD1. Germline V CDR1 and CDR2: SQVTM, ANQGSEA. The CDR3 loop spans 9 amino acids. V lost 6 bases, J lost 12 bases, and 3 bases stayed unmatched. CDR3 protein: CSVDRDNTF. CDR3 bases: TGCAGCGTGGACAGGGATAACACCTTC.

This clonotype was seen a handful of times. The CDR3 DNA reads TGCAGTGCTAGAGATCCACGGCAGGGATCGGGCTATGGCTACACCTTC. Its translation: CSARDPRQGSGYGYTF. This chain uses TRBV20-1 with TRBJ1-2; possible D gene TRBD1, 5 bases. V was pared by 0 bases and J by 4 bases, with 18 bases between. The CDR3 is made up of 16 amino acids. CDR1 DFQATT and CDR2 SNEGSKA come from the germline V gene (reference sequence).

This clonotype was observed many times. The chain recombines TRBV5-1 with TRBJ2-7; a possible D gene is TRBD1 (6 bases). CDR3 length: 15 amino acids. V gave up 0 bases and J gave up 0 bases, with 10 bases separating them. Germline CDR1 is SGHRS and CDR2 is YFSETQ. CDR3 residues: CASSLEDRSSYEQYF. DNA of the CDR3: TGCGCCAGCAGCTTGGAGGACAGATCCTCCTACGAGCAGTACTTC.

The rearrangement uses TRBV2 and TRBJ2-6; TRBD1 is a possible D gene (6 bases). The CDR3 is 17 residues long. Looked up from germline, CDR1 is SNHLY and CDR2 is FYNNEI. V was cut by 7 bases and J by 4 bases, with 20 bases left in between. The CDR3 protein is CASKDPGASSGANVLTF. The CDR3 DNA reads TGTGCCAGCAAAGACCCAGGGGCGTCTTCCGGGGCCAACGTCCTGACTTTC.

This clonotype was counted only a few times. The rearrangement uses TRBV12-3 or TRBV12-4 and TRBJ2-3, with D unresolved. There are 15 residues in the CDR3. Trimming cost V 3 bases and J 2 bases, with 12 bases left between them. Here the CDR3 reads CASSLAAAPTDTQYF. As DNA, the CDR3 is TGTGCCAGCAGTTTGGCGGCCGCCCCCACAGATACGCAGTATTTT.